This T cell receptor (beta chain) was sequenced for a study of cytomegalovirus exposure and HLA in healthy donors. General observations from the study: Cytomegalovirus association was assigned to 170 or so TCR beta chains. Excluded were some V segments that proved indistinguishable, including TRBV6-2 and TRBV6-3. Across all donors, roughly uniform sequencing depth was an assumption of the presence/absence analyses.

Notes on this clone: Its antigen is as yet unknown.

This cohort consisted of healthy bone marrow donors. Primers: 60 Vbeta forward and 13 Jbeta reverse. The method was immunoSEQ multiplex PCR; TCRdb's version includes in-frame clones alone and lacks a portion of them. Found here are 160,000 or so clones, around nine tenths of them singletons; the top ten hold approximately 2%. The germline gives CDR1 MNHEY, CDR2 SMNVEV (reference sequence). Between the trimmed V and J ends, which lost 3 bases and 3 bases, there was a span of 9 bases. The CDR3 totals 13 residues. The V and J genes are TRBV27 and TRBJ2-7; D might be TRBD1 (7 bases). This TCR was recovered from a woman under 30 in good health and CMV-seronegative. Sample: PBMCs. The CDR3: CASSFQGGYEQYF. In nucleotides, the CDR3 is TGTGCCAGCAGTTTTCAGGGGGGCTACGAGCAGTACTTC.